This note documents a single T cell receptor beta chain sequence. This sample is part of a study of CD8 T cells in ankylosing spondylitis. Each CDR3 protein gets one entry after TCRdb re-called the 5' RACE reads with MiXCR. The table shows about 170,000 distinct CDR3 sequences, with about 16% occurring only once. V lost 3 bases, J lost 1 base, and 13 bases lay in between. The CDR3 runs 15 residues. The V gene's germline CDR1 is SGDLS and CDR2 YYNGEE. Source material: blood, either unsorted or a sorted T cell fraction (not recorded which). This chain connects TRBV9 to TRBJ1-1; D possibly corresponds to TRBD1 (6 bases). This TCR came from a male donor with ankylosing spondylitis or in good health (not recorded which). The CDR3 nucleotides read TGTGCCAGCAGCGCCGGGGAGGGGGGGAACACTGAAGCTTTCTTT. Protein product: CASSAGEGGNTEAFF.